This passage covers 10 T cell receptor beta chains from one sample sequenced in a study of blood T cell repertoires in COVID-19 (TCRdb year 2020). The library relied on the immunoSEQ multiplex PCR assay. This immuneACCESS table, as held by TCRdb, lists in-frame sequences with V and J called but not all clones. Of the missing ones, under half trace to an unresolved V gene in checked studies; the others have no known cause. Present in this sample are about 61,000 clones, about 86% of which were seen just once. Roughly 15% of the sample is held by the ten biggest clonotypes. The specimen was peripheral blood. These receptors originate from a human donor in a cohort sampled during active COVID-19.

The chain employs TRBV24-1 and TRBJ2-1, with D possibly TRBD1 on 5 matching bases. Trimming took off 3 bases at V and 2 bases at J, with 10 bases between the two ends. The CDR3 runs to 15 residues. Germline V gene sequence: CDR1 KGHDR, CDR2 SFDVKD. The chain's CDR3 is CATSDNRRPYNEQFF. CDR3 DNA sequence: TGTGCCACCAGTGATAACAGGAGACCCTACAATGAGCAGTTCTTC.

This chain links TRBV4-1 with TRBJ1-5, with D uncertain. The CDR3 runs 16 residues. The germline CDR1 and CDR2 sequences are MGHRA and YSYEKL. The V end lost 3 bases, the J end lost 2 bases, and 14 bases lay between the germline ends. The CDR3: CASSHFLEARNQPQHF. The CDR3 DNA sequence: TGCGCCAGCAGCCACTTCTTAGAGGCACGCAATCAGCCCCAGCATTTT.

The chain couples TRBV19 to TRBJ1-3; TRBD1 is a possible D gene (5 bases). Germline V lookup: CDR1 LNHDA, CDR2 SQIVND (reference sequence). The CDR3 totals 14 residues. Trimming took off 6 bases at V and 0 bases at J, with 9 bases between the two ends. The CDR3 loop is CASRQEISGNTIYF. DNA of the CDR3: TGTGCCAGTAGACAGGAAATCTCTGGAAACACCATATATTTT.

The rearrangement joins TRBV6-1 to TRBJ2-7; 7 bases fit TRBD2. This CDR3 spans 15 amino acids. Trimming at V came to 2 bases and at J to 3 bases, leaving 7 bases not matched to a gene. From germline, CDR1 is MNHNS and CDR2 SASEGT. CDR3 region: CASSELAANYYEQYF. The CDR3 DNA reads TGTGCCAGCAGTGAACTAGCGGCCAATTACTACGAGCAGTACTTC.

The chain joins TRBV24-1 to TRBJ2-1; TRBD2 matches at 14 bases. This CDR3 contains 18 residues. The junction had 9 bases not matched to a gene; V was cut back by 2 bases and J by 7 bases. Looked up from germline, CDR1 is KGHDR and CDR2 is SFDVKD. CDR3 region: CATSDYYRTSGRRNEQFF. In nucleotides, the CDR3 is TGTGCCACCAGTGATTATTACAGGACTAGCGGGAGGAGAAATGAGCAGTTCTTC.

The CDR3 reads CASSLGTGLNTEAFF. Here the CDR3 DNA reads TGCGCCAGCAGCTTGGGTACAGGCTTGAACACTGAAGCTTTCTTT. This rearrangement joins TRBV5-1 to TRBJ1-1, with TRBD1 as a possible D gene (5 bases). The CDR3 length is 15 residues. Trimming cost V 0 bases and J 0 bases, with 9 bases left between them. Germline CDR1 is SGHRS and CDR2 is YFSETQ.

This clone was found once. The rearrangement links TRBV4-1 to TRBJ1-1; 7 nucleotides agree with TRBD1. J lost 7 bases, V lost 2 bases, and 7 bases had no gene match. This CDR3 has 14 amino acids. The V gene's germline CDR1 is MGHRA and CDR2 YSYEKL. DNA for the CDR3: TGCGCCAGCAGCCAACCCGACAGGGTGGTTGAAGCTTTCTTT. It encodes CASSQPDRVVEAFF.

The rearrangement joins TRBV7-9 to TRBJ1-6; TRBD1 is a possible D gene (5 bases). V was cut by 0 bases and J by 9 bases, with 15 bases left in between. This CDR3 spans 16 amino acids. Germline CDR1 is SEHNR and CDR2 is FQNEAQ (reference sequence). This CDR3 reads CASSLALGGSGSPLHF. CDR3 bases: TGTGCCAGCAGCTTAGCGCTCGGGGGTTCGGGTTCACCCCTCCACTTT.

The chain joins TRBV28 to TRBJ1-2; 9 nucleotides line up with TRBD1. V shed 5 bases, J shed 4 bases, and the junction held 8 bases outside the gene matches. The CDR3 runs to 15 residues. Germline V lookup: CDR1 MDHEN, CDR2 SYDVKM. The CDR3 nucleotides are TGTGCCAGCAGTCAGATGGGACAGGGCCTCTATGGCTACACCTTC. This gives the protein CASSQMGQGLYGYTF.

This clone is a singleton in its sample. The chain couples TRBV4-3 to TRBJ2-1, with 12 bases identical to TRBD2. Trimming removed 0 bases from V and 7 bases from J; junction bases left unmatched: 1. Germline V gene lookup returns CDR1 LGHNA and CDR2 YSLEER. This CDR3 has 15 amino acids. Here the CDR3 DNA reads TGCGCCAGCAGCCAAGAAACTAGCGGGAGGAATGAGCAGTTCTTC. It translates to CASSQETSGRNEQFF.